The 15 T cell receptor beta chains presented below share a single source sample, sequenced in a study of blood T cell repertoires in COVID-19. The repertoire was sequenced with immunoSEQ multiplex PCR; TCRdb's copy has only in-frame clones and lacks some. The sample consists of roughly 110,000 clones, about 89% of them appearing once. Material: peripheral blood. The source of these receptors is a human donor with acute or convalescent COVID-19. The donor label of this sample is uncertain.

This clone was seen a few times. The chain joins TRBV7-9 to TRBJ2-2, with D maybe TRBD1 (5 bases). This CDR3 is 16 amino acids long. Germline V gene data show CDR1 as SEHNR and CDR2 as FQNEAQ (reference sequence). The V and J ends lost 5 bases and 3 bases respectively, with 16 bases between them. This CDR3 reads CASSPRASGDTGELFF. Written as DNA, the CDR3 is TGTGCCAGCAGCCCCAGGGCATCTGGGGACACCGGGGAGCTGTTTTTT.

The chain recombines TRBV6-6 with TRBJ2-7; maybe TRBD1 (5 bases). The CDR3 is 12 amino acids. V lost 6 bases, J lost 5 bases, and 11 bases lay in between. The germline CDR1 and CDR2 sequences are MNHNY and SVGAGI (reference sequence). The CDR3 spells CASRTWGDEQYF. The CDR3 coding sequence is TGTGCCAGCAGAACTTGGGGCGACGAGCAGTACTTC.

This clone is a singleton in its sample. The rearrangement links TRBV30 to TRBJ1-2; D gene uncertain. V shed 3 bases and J shed 0 bases, with 8 bases lying between them. CDR1 and CDR2 (germline): GTSNPN, SVGIG (reference sequence). The CDR3 runs 13 residues. DNA for the CDR3: TGTGCCTGGAGGGGCAAAGCTAACTATGGCTACACCTTC. It specifies CAWRGKANYGYTF. Full variable domain (rest looked up from reference TRBV30 and TRBJ1-2): SQTIHQWPATLVQPVGSPLSLECTVEGTSNPNLYWYRQAAGRGLQLLFYSVGIGQISSEVPQNLSASRPQDRQFILSSKKLLLSDSGFYLCAWRGKANYGYTFGSGTRLTVV.

The chain recombines TRBV2 with TRBJ1-6, with 9 bases that match TRBD1. The V gene end was trimmed by 7 bases and the J gene end by 2 bases; junction bases not matched to a gene: 3. Germline V gene sequence: CDR1 SNHLY, CDR2 FYNNEI. The CDR3 runs to 15 residues. CDR3 DNA sequence: TGTGCCAGCAAGGGACAGGGAACCTATAATTCACCCCTCCACTTT. It specifies CASKGQGTYNSPLHF.

The rearrangement joins TRBV28 to TRBJ1-1; 10 bases agree with TRBD1. The CDR3 has 15 amino acids. Germline V gene lookup returns CDR1 MDHEN and CDR2 SYDVKM. The ends lost 4 bases at V and 6 bases at J; junction bases unmatched: 8. The chain's CDR3 is CASSSPGQGWSEAFF. In DNA form, the CDR3 reads TGTGCCAGCAGTTCTCCGGGACAGGGGTGGTCTGAAGCTTTCTTT.

CDR3 bases: TGCGCCAGCAGTGAGTCGGAAGCATTTACCGGGACTAATAACGCGCAGTATTTT. It translates to CASSESEAFTGTNNAQYF. The gene calls are TRBV10-2 and TRBJ2-3; 7 positions match TRBD2. V lost 0 bases and J lost 10; bases outside the gene matches: 19. Germline loops: CDR1 WSHSY, CDR2 SAAADI. The CDR3 runs 18 residues.

The gene calls are TRBV24-1 and TRBJ2-1; 11 nucleotides match TRBD2. Germline V gene data show CDR1 as KGHDR and CDR2 as SFDVKD. The CDR3 has 17 amino acids. The trim removed 4 bases at V and 0 bases at J, leaving 4 bases unmatched. The CDR3 reads CATSDQTSGSSYNEQFF. In DNA form, the CDR3 reads TGTGCCACCAGTGACCAAACTAGCGGGAGCTCCTACAATGAGCAGTTCTTC.

This clone occurred once. The rearrangement uses TRBV4-1 and TRBJ1-2, with D tentatively TRBD1 (5 bases). The ends were cut back, 4 bases at V and 2 bases at J, with 8 bases in the middle. Germline lookup yields CDR1 MGHRA and CDR2 YSYEKL. The CDR3 loop spans 13 amino acids. CDR3 in DNA: TGCGCCAGCAGCCCCCGGGGGAACTATGGCTACACCTTC. It yields the protein CASSPRGNYGYTF.

The V gene is TRBV19, the J gene TRBJ2-3; TRBD1 might be the D (6 bases). The CDR3 sequence is 13 residues long. CDR1 and CDR2 (germline): LNHDA, SQIVND (reference sequence). V was clipped by 5 bases and J by 6 bases, with 12 bases between them. CDR3 in DNA: TGTGCCAGTAGTCAGGGGTCGGGGGATACGCAGTATTTT. Residues: CASSQGSGDTQYF.

J is TRBJ1-1 and V is TRBV19, with 7 bases identical to TRBD1. CDR3 length: 13 residues. CDR1 is LNHDA and CDR2 is SQIVND in the germline V gene (reference sequence). J gave up 0 bases and V 10 bases, and 5 bases lay outside the gene matches. The CDR3 DNA follows: TGTGCCACCGTGGGACAGCTGAACACTGAAGCTTTCTTT. It translates to CATVGQLNTEAFF.

The chain uses TRBV28 and TRBJ1-1; 7 nucleotides align to TRBD1. Germline V gives CDR1 MDHEN, CDR2 SYDVKM. The CDR3 covers 14 residues. Trimming removed 6 bases from V and 3 bases from J; junction bases left unmatched: 7. The CDR3 region is CASSPPDRDTEAFF. The CDR3 nucleotides read TGTGCCAGCAGCCCTCCCGACAGGGACACTGAAGCTTTCTTT.

The J gene is TRBJ2-7, the V gene TRBV12-5; TRBD1 agrees at 10 bases. The J segment lost 1 base and the V segment lost 6 bases, leaving 6 bases of the junction unmatched. Germline values: CDR1 LGHNT, CDR2 FRNRAP. This CDR3 spans 15 amino acids. The CDR3 nucleotides read TGTGCTAGTGGCCGGTGGGACAGGGGATCCTACGAGCAGTACTTC. It specifies CASGRWDRGSYEQYF.

The V call is TRBV7-6, the J call TRBJ2-2; TRBD1 agrees at 7 bases. After removal of 3 bases from V and 3 bases from J, the junction contained 10 bases not matched to a gene. CDR1 and CDR2 (germline): SGHVS, FNYEAQ. This CDR3 is built from 17 residues. The CDR3 DNA reads TGTGCCAGCAGCTTGGGCTTAGGGGGCCCGGACACCGGGGAGCTGTTTTTT. This encodes CASSLGLGGPDTGELFF.

The rearrangement links TRBV4-2 to TRBJ1-5, with D possibly being TRBD1 (6 bases). This CDR3 has 17 residues. V was cut by 0 bases and J by 5 bases, with 17 bases left in between. The germline CDR1 and CDR2 sequences are LGHNA and YNFKEQ. This chain's CDR3 is CASSQDGGAGADQPQHF. For the CDR3, the DNA is TGTGCCAGCAGCCAAGATGGGGGGGCGGGGGCGGATCAGCCCCAGCATTTT.

This chain links TRBV11-3 with TRBJ2-1, with TRBD2 matching 8 bases. The CDR3 is made up of 15 amino acids. The J segment lost 3 bases and the V segment lost 6 bases, leaving 7 bases of the junction unmatched. Per the germline V gene, CDR1 is SGHNT and CDR2 is YENEEA. CDR3 in amino acids: CASSSGGTNYNEQFF. The CDR3 DNA follows: TGTGCCAGCAGTTCGGGGGGGACAAACTACAATGAGCAGTTCTTC.